What follows is one TCR beta chain and its context. CDR1 SGHRS and CDR2 YFSETQ come from the germline V gene. Trimming pared 0 bases from V and 7 bases from J, leaving 17 bases between. There are 17 residues in the CDR3. The sample is drawn from a study of blood T cell repertoires in COVID-19. Authors' data handling: The assay estimated nucleated cells by amplifying reference gene primers. Profiled with immunoSEQ multiplex PCR; TCRdb holds only in-frame clones, not every one. The DNA was the basis for D and trimming; V, J and clone size are from that table. Of 12,000 or so clones listed, roughly 82% are singletons.

The chain links TRBV5-1 to TRBJ1-6, with D perhaps TRBD1 (5 bases). The receptor's source is an older woman with acute or convalescent COVID-19. The sample was peripheral blood. For the CDR3, the DNA is TGCGCCAGCAGCTTGGAACTCAGGGTGTTTCGGAATTCACCCCTCCACTTT. This codes for CASSLELRVFRNSPLHF.